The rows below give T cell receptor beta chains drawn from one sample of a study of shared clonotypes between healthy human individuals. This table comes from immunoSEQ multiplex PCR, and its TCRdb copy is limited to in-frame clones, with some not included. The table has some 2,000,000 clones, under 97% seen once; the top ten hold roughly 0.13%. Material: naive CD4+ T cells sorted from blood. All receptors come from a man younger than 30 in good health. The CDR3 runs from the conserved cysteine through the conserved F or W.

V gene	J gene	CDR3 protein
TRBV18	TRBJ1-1	CASSPMGQYTEAFF
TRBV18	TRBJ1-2	CASSLRDRRGDGYTF
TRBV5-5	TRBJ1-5	CASSPVVNWGNQPQHF
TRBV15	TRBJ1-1	CATSSAGKGTEAFF
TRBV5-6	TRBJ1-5	CASSLGQGTIQPQHF
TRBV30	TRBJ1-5	CAWSVGGMSNQPQHF
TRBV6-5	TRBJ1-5	CASSIDRNSNQPQHF
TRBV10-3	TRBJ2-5	CAISESGGETQYF
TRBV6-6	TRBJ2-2	CASSYEGASNTGELFF
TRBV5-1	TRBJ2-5	CASSQTGSMTQYF
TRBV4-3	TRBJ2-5	CASSPGLAGGGETQYF
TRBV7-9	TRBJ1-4	CASSLPSPGQGAEKLFF
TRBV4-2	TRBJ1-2	CASSQDLSANYGYTF
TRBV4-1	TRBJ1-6	CASSQDDQPGVEGNSPLHF
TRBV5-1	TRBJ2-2	CASAKGGVDTGELFF
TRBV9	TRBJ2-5	CASSVLGGANQETQYF
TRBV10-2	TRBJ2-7	CASSQQTGPYEQYF
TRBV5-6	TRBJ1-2	CASSPDRGWYGYTF
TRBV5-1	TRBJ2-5	CASSNRDLLGETQYF
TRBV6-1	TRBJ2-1	CASSDRTRTHNEQFF
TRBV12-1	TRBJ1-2	CASSPRCPRKSNYGYTF
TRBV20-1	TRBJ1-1	CSATGNTEAFF
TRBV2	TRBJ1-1	CASSESGGGLTEAFF
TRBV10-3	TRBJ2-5	CAISESRTASAETQYF
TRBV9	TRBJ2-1	CASSVTGTSGNYNEQFF
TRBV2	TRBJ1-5	CASSVHRVPQPQHF
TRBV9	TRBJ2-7	CASSAHREPLAEQYF
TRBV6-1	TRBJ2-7	CASSEAGQPPGEQYF
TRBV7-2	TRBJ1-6	CASSLSPLPLHF
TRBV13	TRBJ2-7	CASSPKREGGYEQYF
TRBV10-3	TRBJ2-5	CAISRTGGQETQYF
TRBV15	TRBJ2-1	CATTPGDRGEIYNEQFF
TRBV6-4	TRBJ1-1	CASSETGFVAEAFF
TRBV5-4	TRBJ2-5	CASSLTGVDETQYF
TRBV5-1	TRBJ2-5	CASSNLRGSEATQYF
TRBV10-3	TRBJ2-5	CAIGTSTQETQYF
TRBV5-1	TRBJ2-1	CASSLSGTGSYNEQFF
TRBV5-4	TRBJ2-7	CASSLVGVGPYEQYF
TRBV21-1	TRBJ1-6	CASTVSSYNSPLHF
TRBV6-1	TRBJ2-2	CASSEDQEASGRRELFF
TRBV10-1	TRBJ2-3	CASSDGGSTDTQYF
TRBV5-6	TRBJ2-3	CASSGVYTDTQYF
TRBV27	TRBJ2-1	CASSYASAGGDNEQFF
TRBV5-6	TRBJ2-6	CASSLAGLGVLTF
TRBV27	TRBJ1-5	CASSLKAGGYSNQPQHF
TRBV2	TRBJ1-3	CASSRTGTGNTIYF
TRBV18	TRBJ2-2	CASSPRPGQGTNTGELFF
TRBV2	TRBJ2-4	CASSLQGAKNIQYF
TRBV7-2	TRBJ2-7	CASSWDRVYYEQYF
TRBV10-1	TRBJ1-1	CASSDRGFANTEAFF
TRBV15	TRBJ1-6	CATQENYNSPLHF
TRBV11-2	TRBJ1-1	CASSLDGGKNTEAFF
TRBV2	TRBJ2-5	CASSVGQTETQYF
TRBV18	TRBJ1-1	CASSPRDNRVGNTEAFF
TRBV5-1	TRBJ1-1	CASSSRQGKGEAFF